This TCR beta chain appears in the sequencing data of a study of T cell changes during pregnancy in multiple sclerosis. The CDR3 runs to 16 residues. Germline CDR1 and CDR2: SGHNT and YYREEE (reference sequence). With 4 bases clipped from V and 7 bases from J, the junction kept 10 bases outside the gene matches. This table comes from immunoSEQ multiplex PCR, and its TCRdb copy is limited to in-frame clones, with some not included. The sample consists of 70,000 to 80,000 clones, around 90% of them appearing once. This rearrangement joins TRBV5-4 to TRBJ2-1; 11 nucleotides agree with TRBD2. The input for sequencing was peripheral blood, taken after pregnancy. This clonotype originated in a female donor in good health, enrolled as a control in a pregnancy study. For the CDR3, the DNA is TGTGCCAGCAGCGCGCCGACTAGCGGGATAGGAAATGAGCAGTTCTTC. This encodes CASSAPTSGIGNEQFF. Variable domain in full (rest from reference TRBV5-4 and TRBJ2-1): ETGVTQSPTHLIKTRGQQVTLRCSSQSGHNTVSWYQQALGQGPQFIFQYYREEENGRGNFPPRFSGLQFPNYSSELNVNALELDDSALYLCASSAPTSGIGNEQFFGPGTRLTVL.